The 31 T cell receptor beta chains in this list originate from one sample, sequenced in a study of blood T cells in healthy people across ages. A second PCR, run for about 7 to 12 cycles, used a sample-barcoded 5' primer plus a J-beta primer mix. Each CDR3 protein gets one entry after TCRdb re-called the 5' RACE reads with MiXCR. The table lists about 1.8 million distinct CDR3 sequences, around 48% of them singletons. Input material: blood. The receptors originated from a woman aged 40 to 50 in good health.

V usage is TRBV4-1 and J usage is TRBJ2-7, with 12 bases aligning to TRBD2. CDR3 length equals 16 residues. Germline V lookup: CDR1 MGHRA, CDR2 YSYEKL. Unmatched junction bases numbered 4, after V lost 2 bases and J lost 2 bases. CDR3 in amino acids: CASSQRTSGTTYEQYF. The CDR3 DNA follows: TGCGCCAGCAGCCAAAGGACTAGCGGGACTACCTACGAGCAGTACTTC.

The V and J genes are TRBV10-3 and TRBJ2-7; 12 bases align to TRBD1. V shed 2 bases, J shed 7 bases, and the junction held 6 bases outside the gene matches. Germline values: CDR1 ENHRY, CDR2 SYGVKD. This CDR3 has 15 residues. CDR3 sequence (DNA): TGTGCCATCAGTGAGACGGGACAGGGGGCGAATGAGCAGTACTTC. Translated, it gives CAISETGQGANEQYF.

This clonotype was counted only a few times. The V gene is TRBV6-5, the J gene TRBJ2-5; the match to TRBD2 covers 12 bases. Germline V gene data show CDR1 as MNHEY and CDR2 as SVGAGI. There are 15 residues in the CDR3. After removal of 4 bases from V and 3 bases from J, the junction contained 3 bases not matched to a gene. The CDR3 spells CASSSWTSGKETQYF. CDR3 coding DNA: TGTGCCAGCAGTTCCTGGACTAGCGGGAAAGAGACCCAGTACTTC.

This clonotype came up a few times. The rearrangement uses TRBV20-1 and TRBJ2-3; 7 positions match TRBD2. This CDR3 region has 14 residues. Germline loops: CDR1 DFQATT, CDR2 SNEGSKA (reference sequence). Trimming at V came to 5 bases and at J to 1 base, leaving 6 bases not matched to a gene. CDR3 region: CSALKRGRTDTQYF. The DNA for the CDR3 is TGCAGTGCTCTGAAGCGGGGCCGCACAGATACGCAGTATTTT.

This rearrangement joins TRBV28 to TRBJ2-7; a possible D gene is TRBD2 (5 bases). CDR1 and CDR2 (germline): MDHEN, SYDVKM. This CDR3 spans 15 amino acids. Between the trimmed V and J ends, which lost 2 bases and 2 bases, there was a span of 13 bases. CDR3 in DNA: TGTGCCAGCAGTTTAGAGGGCAGGAGTCCCTACGAGCAGTACTTC. Protein: CASSLEGRSPYEQYF.

The sample holds a few counts of this clonotype. J is TRBJ2-4 and V is TRBV4-3; D is unclear. V was trimmed by 0 bases and J by 0 bases, leaving 9 bases between them. Per germline, CDR1 LGHNA and CDR2 YSLEER. CDR3 length equals 16 residues. Here the CDR3 reads CASSQDSRLAKNIQYF. CDR3 nucleotide sequence: TGCGCCAGCAGCCAAGATAGCAGACTAGCCAAAAACATTCAGTACTTC.

Only a few counts were recorded for this clonotype. The V and J genes are TRBV5-1 and TRBJ2-7, with 9 bases matching TRBD1. Trimming at V came to 4 bases and at J to 2 bases, leaving 7 bases not matched to a gene. This CDR3 region has 15 residues. Germline V gene data show CDR1 as SGHRS and CDR2 as YFSETQ. The CDR3: CASSTTRQGAYEQYF. CDR3 DNA: TGCGCCAGCAGCACAACCCGACAGGGGGCCTACGAGCAGTACTTC.

The CDR3 DNA reads as TGTGCCAGCACCCGGGTGGGGGAATCACCCCTCCACTTT. Encoded protein: CASTRVGESPLHF. The gene calls are TRBV2 and TRBJ1-6; maybe TRBD1 (5 bases). The CDR3 spans 13 residues. V dropped 7 bases and J dropped 10 bases, with 14 bases sitting between them. CDR1 is SNHLY, CDR2 FYNNEI, per germline.

The chain recombines TRBV4-3 with TRBJ2-4, with D tentatively TRBD2 (5 bases). The V end lost 4 bases, the J end lost 8 bases, and 18 bases lay between the germline ends. CDR3 length equals 15 residues. Germline CDR1 reads LGHNA; CDR2 reads YSLEER. The CDR3 protein is CASSLYRTSEDIQYF. The CDR3, as DNA: TGCGCCAGCAGCCTCTATCGGACTTCGGAAGACATTCAGTACTTC.

The V gene is TRBV7-2, the J gene TRBJ2-1; 9 bases agree with TRBD2. The CDR3 covers 17 residues. Trimming removed 2 bases from V and 5 bases from J; junction bases left unmatched: 10. CDR1 is SGHTA and CDR2 is FQGNSA in the germline V gene. The CDR3 spells CASSLSFGSGGHNEQFF. The CDR3 region has the DNA TGTGCCAGCAGCTTATCCTTTGGTAGCGGGGGACACAATGAGCAGTTCTTC.

There are a few counts of this clonotype. The V call is TRBV24-1, the J call TRBJ1-2; D perhaps matches TRBD1 (6 bases). V lost 3 bases, J lost 3 bases, and 10 bases lay in between. CDR3 length: 14 residues. Germline-derived CDR1 and CDR2 are KGHDR and SFDVKD. The CDR3 is CATSDPQGDYGYTF. In DNA form, the CDR3 reads TGTGCCACCAGTGATCCACAGGGAGACTATGGCTACACCTTC.

The gene calls are TRBV25-1 and TRBJ1-1; D perhaps matches TRBD1 (6 bases). Germline CDR1 and CDR2: MGHDK and SYGVNS. The CDR3 runs 14 residues. V was clipped by 7 bases and J by 1 base, with 13 bases between them. For the CDR3, the DNA is TGTGCCAGCAAAACAGGGTGGGGGAACACTGAAGCTTTCTTT. Protein product: CASKTGWGNTEAFF.

V gene TRBV11-1 combines with J gene TRBJ1-2; D is undetermined. V was clipped by 0 bases and J by 13 bases, with 15 bases between them. Germline V CDR1 and CDR2: SGHAT, FQDESV (reference sequence). CDR3 length: 13 amino acids. CDR3 bases: TGTGCCAGCAGCTTAGCAGTCGGCAGGATCTCCACCTTC. This codes for CASSLAVGRISTF.

The V call is TRBV7-6, the J call TRBJ1-2; 7 bases line up with TRBD1. Germline V gene sequence: CDR1 SGHVS, CDR2 FNYEAQ. The CDR3 runs 15 residues. After removal of 1 base from V and 4 bases from J, the junction contained 6 bases not matched to a gene. The CDR3 sequence: CASSLGRGDSYGYTF. The CDR3, as DNA: TGTGCCAGCAGCTTAGGCAGGGGGGATTCCTATGGCTACACCTTC. Drawing the rest from reference TRBV7-6 and TRBJ1-2, the complete variable domain is GAGVSQSPRYKVTKRGQDVALRCDPISGHVSLYWYRQALGQGPEFLTYFNYEAQQDKSGLPNDRFSAERPEGSISTLTIQRTEQRDSAMYRCASSLGRGDSYGYTFGSGTRLTVV.

J is TRBJ2-3 and V is TRBV28, with TRBD2 identical over 8 bases. This CDR3 comprises 16 residues. Unmatched junction bases numbered 12, after V lost 6 bases and J lost 4 bases. The germline V gene has CDR1 MDHEN and CDR2 SYDVKM. CDR3 region: CASRSFSAGEADTQYF. The CDR3 nucleotides are TGTGCCAGCAGGAGTTTCTCAGCGGGGGAGGCAGATACGCAGTATTTT.

This clonotype was observed a handful of times. The chain links TRBV29-1 to TRBJ1-2; no reliable D call. CDR3 length: 12 residues. V was cut by 3 bases and J by 6 bases, with 11 bases left in between. CDR1 is SQVTM and CDR2 is ANQGSEA in the germline V gene. CDR3 region: CSVERASNGYTF. The CDR3 DNA sequence: TGCAGCGTTGAGAGGGCCTCGAATGGCTACACCTTC.

This clonotype came up a few times. The chain links TRBV2 to TRBJ2-1, with D uncertain. Per germline, CDR1 SNHLY and CDR2 FYNNEI. The CDR3 sequence is 16 residues long. Trimming pared 3 bases from V and 0 bases from J, leaving 12 bases between. The CDR3 region has the DNA TGTGCCAGCAGTGAGTCGGTGCGGAGCTCCTACAATGAGCAGTTCTTC. The encoded protein is CASSESVRSSYNEQFF.

This sequence joins TRBV10-3 and TRBJ2-3; D may match TRBD1 or TRBD2 (6 bases each). Trimming left V 3 bases short and J 0 bases short, with 13 bases between. Germline V gene data show CDR1 as ENHRY and CDR2 as SYGVKD. CDR3 size: 16 residues. The CDR3 nucleotides read TGTGCCATCAGTGACCCCGGGGGCGGTAGCACAGATACGCAGTATTTT. This sequence encodes CAISDPGGGSTDTQYF.

The chain links TRBV3-1 to TRBJ1-6; D is unclear. CDR1 and CDR2 (germline): LGHDT, YNNKEL (reference sequence). This CDR3 region has 15 residues. The V gene lost 0 bases and the J gene lost 8 bases, with 11 bases spanning the gap. This chain's CDR3 is CASSQEGIGDSPLHF. The CDR3 DNA follows: TGTGCCAGCAGCCAAGAAGGGATTGGGGATTCACCCCTCCACTTT.

V and J are TRBV21-1 and TRBJ2-5; the table assigns TRBD1, which was not confirmed against the DNA. TRBJ2-7 explains the end of the DNA better; the J call may be wrong. TRBV21-1 is a documented pseudogene. The CDR3 is 16 amino acids. CDR3 sequence: CASSKVSGTGVHEQYF. DNA for the CDR3: TGTGCCAGCAGCAAAGTTTCCGGGACAGGCGTCCACGAGCAGTACTTC.

This clonotype was seen many times. The genes are TRBV29-1 and TRBJ1-2; no reliable D call. Germline CDR1 SQVTM, CDR2 ANQGSEA. The CDR3 length is 10 residues. V was shortened by 1 base and J by 7 bases, with 4 bases between the two germline ends. The CDR3 DNA reads as TGCAGCGTTGAAGGGGGTGGCTACACCTTC. As protein: CSVEGGGYTF.

In its sample, this clonotype was seen many times. The gene calls are TRBV20-1 and TRBJ2-3, with 13 bases fitting TRBD2. Germline CDR1 DFQATT, CDR2 SNEGSKA (reference sequence). This CDR3 is 16 amino acids long. Trimming removed 6 bases from V and 6 bases from J; junction bases left unmatched: 12. The CDR3 nucleotides read TGCAGTGCCCACGCCCCGGGACTAGCGGGGAGGGATACGCAGTATTTT. Its protein product is CSAHAPGLAGRDTQYF.

The chain recombines TRBV28 with TRBJ2-1, with 7 positions matching TRBD1. This CDR3 has 15 amino acids. In germline, CDR1 is MDHEN, CDR2 SYDVKM. With V trimmed by 5 bases and J by 3 bases, 7 bases remained unmatched. Written as DNA, the CDR3 is TGTGCCAGCAGTGGATACGGGGACAGCTACAATGAGCAGTTCTTC. Protein sequence: CASSGYGDSYNEQFF.

The J gene is TRBJ2-3, the V gene TRBV7-2; 7 bases fit TRBD2. The J segment lost 7 bases and the V segment lost 8 bases, leaving 12 bases of the junction unmatched. The CDR3 consists of 14 residues. Germline V gene data show CDR1 as SGHTA and CDR2 as FQGNSA. Here the CDR3 DNA reads TGTGCCAGCGGCGGGGGAGCCACGGGGAATACGCAGTATTTT. Translated, it gives CASGGGATGNTQYF.

This chain joins TRBV3-1 and TRBJ2-1, with 11 positions matching TRBD2. The CDR3 totals 14 residues. V gave up 6 bases and J gave up 7 bases; unmatched junction bases: 5. Germline loops: CDR1 LGHDT, CDR2 YNNKEL (reference sequence). CDR3 in amino acids: CASSYVAGGNEQFF. DNA of the CDR3: TGTGCCAGCAGTTACGTAGCGGGGGGGAATGAGCAGTTCTTC.

The chain combines TRBV7-9 with TRBJ2-1; D may be TRBD1 or TRBD2 (5 bases each). Looked up from germline, CDR1 is SEHNR and CDR2 is FQNEAQ (reference sequence). CDR3 length: 15 residues. Deletions cut 4 bases from V and 7 bases from J, with 17 bases between. The CDR3 sequence: CASSSPGEGINEQFF. The CDR3 DNA is TGTGCCAGCAGCTCTCCAGGTGAGGGGATTAATGAGCAGTTCTTC.

The chain carries TRBV7-2 and TRBJ1-2; D uncertain. The CDR3 is 14 residues long. CDR1 and CDR2 from the germline V gene are SGHTA and FQGNSA. V was cut by 0 bases and J by 6 bases, with 11 bases left in between. The CDR3 sequence: CASSLASGRDGYTF. In DNA form, the CDR3 reads TGTGCCAGCAGCTTAGCCAGTGGGCGGGATGGCTACACCTTC.

This clonotype has only a few counts. An end of the junction differs from the germline gene, which may be a read error. This chain connects TRBV28 to TRBJ2-6; perhaps TRBD2 as D (6 bases). This CDR3 is built from 15 residues. CDR1 is MDHEN, CDR2 SYDVKM, per germline. CDR3 bases: TGTGCCAGCAGTTTGGGGGGATCTGGGGCCGACGTCCTGACTTTC. As protein: CASSLGGSGADVLTF.

The V and J genes are TRBV7-3 and TRBJ2-4; D gene ambiguous. The CDR3 has 15 amino acids. V was pared by 5 bases and J by 4 bases, with 15 bases between. The V gene's germline CDR1 is SGHTA and CDR2 FQGTGA. CDR3: CASSVEGRLKNIQYF. CDR3 nucleotides: TGTGCCAGCAGCGTAGAAGGACGTTTAAAAAACATTCAGTACTTC.

This clonotype is a singleton in its sample. The V call is TRBV29-1, the J call TRBJ1-2; possible D gene TRBD1, 6 bases. The V gene lost 6 bases and the J gene lost 1 base, with 15 bases spanning the gap. The CDR3 totals 14 residues. Germline V CDR1 and CDR2: SQVTM, ANQGSEA. The CDR3 protein is CSVVKDSNNYGYTF. In DNA form, the CDR3 reads TGCAGCGTCGTAAAGGACAGCAATAACTATGGCTACACCTTC.

This rearrangement joins TRBV20-1 to TRBJ2-4; possibly TRBD2 for D (5 bases). The assigned J gene may be wrong: the sequence end matches TRBJ2-5 better. CDR3 size: 13 residues. Germline CDR1 and CDR2: DFQATT and SNEGSKA (reference sequence). Written as DNA, the CDR3 is TGCAGTGCTAGTTTGGGAGATGGGAAGACCCAGTACTTC. Protein product: CSASLGDGKTQYF.